These T cell receptor beta chains were read from a single sample in a study of blood T cell repertoires in COVID-19. Using immunoSEQ multiplex PCR, the repertoire was profiled, and TCRdb retains in-frame clones only, with some absent. The table has approximately 240,000 clones, roughly four fifths seen once. Sequencing was done on a sample of peripheral blood. Every receptor here comes from a woman in her 30s who had recovered from COVID-19. CDR3s leave out the opening cysteine and the closing phenylalanine or tryptophan.

j_call v_call cdr3_aa
TRBJ2-7 TRBV7-3 ASSPALAREQY
TRBJ2-5 TRBV28 ASSFGAGGLVSETQY
TRBJ1-2 TRBV4-1 ASSQGQARNYGYT
TRBJ2-7 TRBV29-1 SAGDNSYEQY
TRBJ2-5 TRBV12-3/TRBV12-4 ASSSGKQETQY
TRBJ2-1 TRBV7-3 ASSSQGGGEQF
TRBJ1-3 TRBV30 AWSVYGNTIY
TRBJ2-2 TRBV2 ASSQLPNTGELF
TRBJ2-1 TRBV6-5 ASSYSRGRDEQF
TRBJ2-7 TRBV28 ASSPPGLAGVREQY
TRBJ2-7 TRBV27 ASSLGANAEQY
TRBJ2-3 TRBV27 ASSTSRLAGVSDTQY
TRBJ2-1 TRBV7-3 ASSLTSGRENEQF
TRBJ1-1 TRBV28 ASSLGGGAGTEAF
TRBJ2-6 TRBV29-1 SVEEEREAPGANVLT
TRBJ1-3 TRBV4-2 ASIRTISSGNTIY
TRBJ2-3 TRBV6-1 ASSEGTSGRLTDTQY
TRBJ2-5 TRBV19 ASRPRDIPAETQY
TRBJ2-3 TRBV24-1 ATSDGVPDTQY
TRBJ1-1 TRBV7-9 ASSSGTGEAF
TRBJ1-1 TRBV12-5 ASGLDRNTEAF
TRBJ1-2 TRBV27 ASSPLAGTDYGYT
TRBJ2-1 TRBV6-6 ASTMPGLHNEQF
TRBJ2-1 TRBV30 AWTLGPPDNEQF
TRBJ2-3 TRBV4-2 ASSQDLLAESTDTQY
TRBJ1-6 TRBV4-2 ASSQDRTGVFGASSYNSPLH
TRBJ2-1 TRBV19 ASSITLTQIYEQF
TRBJ2-3 TRBV5-1 ASSWARRDTDTQY
TRBJ1-4 TRBV30 AWSVRQGADEKLF
TRBJ2-3 TRBV6-6 ASSLRRGGGTDTQY
TRBJ2-7 TRBV6-5 ASREGQNSYEQY
TRBJ1-1 TRBV15 ATTDRNEAF
TRBJ2-5 TRBV30 AWTGGAGETQY
TRBJ1-1 TRBV6-5 ASSRTGLATEAF
TRBJ1-3 TRBV10-1 ASSESKRVRGNTIY
TRBJ1-3 TRBV28 ASRRQGASGNTIY
TRBJ2-1 TRBV5-4 ASSPVVWEGNEQF